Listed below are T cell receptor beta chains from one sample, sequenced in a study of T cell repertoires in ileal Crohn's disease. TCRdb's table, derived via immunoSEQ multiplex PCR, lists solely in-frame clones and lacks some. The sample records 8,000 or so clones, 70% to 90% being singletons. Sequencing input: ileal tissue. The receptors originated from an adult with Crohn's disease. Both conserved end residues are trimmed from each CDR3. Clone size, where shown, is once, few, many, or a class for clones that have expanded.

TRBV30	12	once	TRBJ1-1	AWSVKGGGTEAF
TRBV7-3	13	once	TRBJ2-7	ASSLGLGGSHEQY
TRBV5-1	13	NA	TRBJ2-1	ASSLALAGGHEQF
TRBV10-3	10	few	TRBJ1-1	AIKNFATEAF
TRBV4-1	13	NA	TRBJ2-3	ASSQEVQSADTQY
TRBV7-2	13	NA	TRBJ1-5	ASSQGLYVNQPQH
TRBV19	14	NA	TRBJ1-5	ASSIDDGGDNQPQH
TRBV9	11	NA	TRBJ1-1	ASSRQVNTEAF
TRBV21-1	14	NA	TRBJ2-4	ARNYGGKSHGNIQY
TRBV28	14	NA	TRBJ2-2	ASSRNPLGVTGELF
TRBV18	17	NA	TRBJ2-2	ASSPPPGLAGVNTGELF
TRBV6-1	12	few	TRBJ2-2	ASSEDRPPGELF
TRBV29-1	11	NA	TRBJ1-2	SGGQGRGYGYT
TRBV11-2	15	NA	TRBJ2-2	ASSFSHGQGLTGELF
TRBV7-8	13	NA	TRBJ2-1	ASSHHRQGRNEQF
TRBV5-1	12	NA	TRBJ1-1	ASSLAGPNTEAF
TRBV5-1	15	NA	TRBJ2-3	ASSLGPFGPNGATQY
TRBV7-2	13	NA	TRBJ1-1	ASSSGAGSGPEAF
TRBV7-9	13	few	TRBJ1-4	ASSSSDSTNEKLF
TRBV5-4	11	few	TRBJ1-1	ASSLGGSTEAF
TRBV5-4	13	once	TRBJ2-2	ASSPGTKRTGELF
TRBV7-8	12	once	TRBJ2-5	ASSFNRGSETQY
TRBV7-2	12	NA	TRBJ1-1	ASSFGHQNTEAF
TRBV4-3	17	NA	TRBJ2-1	ASSQDSPGKAGNSNEQF
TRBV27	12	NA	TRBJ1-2	ASSPRDPVRGYT
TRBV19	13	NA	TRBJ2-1	ASSMQGAGYNEQF
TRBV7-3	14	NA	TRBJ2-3	ASSENSGSGTDTQY
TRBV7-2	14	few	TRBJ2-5	ASSLHPGGFMETQY
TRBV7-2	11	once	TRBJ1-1	ASSIDRNTEAF
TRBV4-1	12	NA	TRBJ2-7	ASSRQGTSYEQY
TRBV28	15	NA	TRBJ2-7	ASSLTGRNLLAYEQY
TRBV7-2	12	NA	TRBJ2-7	ASSLAGESYEQY
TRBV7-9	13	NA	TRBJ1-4	ASSERQGTVEKLF
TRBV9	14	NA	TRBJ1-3	ASSVGQSTTGNTIY
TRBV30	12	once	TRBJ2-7	AWSGAGGSYEQY
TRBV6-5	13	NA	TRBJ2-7	ASSYNAESRTSMY
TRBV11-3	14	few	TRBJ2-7	ASSLGSLAGGYEQY
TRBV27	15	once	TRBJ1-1	ASSLAIGRRQNTEAF
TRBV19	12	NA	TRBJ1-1	ATREAQVGTEAF
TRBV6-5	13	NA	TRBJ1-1	ASSYGGQVNTEAF
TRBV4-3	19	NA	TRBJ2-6	ASSQDLLQGPGEAGANVLT
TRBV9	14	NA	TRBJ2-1	ASSPLGGSWSNEQF
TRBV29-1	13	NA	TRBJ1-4	SVEGQAGMYEKLF